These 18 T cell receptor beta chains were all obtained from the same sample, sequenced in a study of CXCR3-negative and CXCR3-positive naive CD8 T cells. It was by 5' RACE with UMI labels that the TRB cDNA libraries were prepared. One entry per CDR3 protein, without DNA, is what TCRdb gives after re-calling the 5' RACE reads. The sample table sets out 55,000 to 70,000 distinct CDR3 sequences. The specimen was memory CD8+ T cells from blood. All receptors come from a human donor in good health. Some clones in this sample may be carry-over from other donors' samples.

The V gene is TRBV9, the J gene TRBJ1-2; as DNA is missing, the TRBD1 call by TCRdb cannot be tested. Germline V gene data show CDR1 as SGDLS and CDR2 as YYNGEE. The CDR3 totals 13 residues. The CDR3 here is CASSEGTGYGYTF.

The CDR3: CASSYSGGPYEQYF. The V and J genes are TRBV6-2 or TRBV6-3 and TRBJ2-7. Germline CDR1 is MNHEY and CDR2 is SVGEGT. This CDR3 is 14 amino acids long.

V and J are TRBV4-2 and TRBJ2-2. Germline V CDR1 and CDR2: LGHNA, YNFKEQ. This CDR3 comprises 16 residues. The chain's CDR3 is CASSQDPETNTGELFF.

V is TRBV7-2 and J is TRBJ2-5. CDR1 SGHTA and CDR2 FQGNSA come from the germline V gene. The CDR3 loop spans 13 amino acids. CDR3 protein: CASSLADQETQYF.

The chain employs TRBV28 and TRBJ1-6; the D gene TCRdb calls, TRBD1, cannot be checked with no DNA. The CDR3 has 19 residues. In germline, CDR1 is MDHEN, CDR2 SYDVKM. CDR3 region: CASSSPGQQTTFYNSPLHF.

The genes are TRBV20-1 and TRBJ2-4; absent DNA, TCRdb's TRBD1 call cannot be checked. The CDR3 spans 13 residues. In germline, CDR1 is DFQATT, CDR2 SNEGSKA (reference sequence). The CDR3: CGARGRGRNIQYF.

CDR3 sequence: CASSPLGRGGTSTDTQYF. The J gene is TRBJ2-3, the V gene TRBV28; TCRdb gives TRBD1 as the D gene, but with no DNA this cannot be confirmed. CDR3 length: 18 residues. Germline V CDR1 and CDR2: MDHEN, SYDVKM. Complete variable domain (other parts from reference TRBV28 and TRBJ2-3): DVKVTQSSRYLVKRTGEKVFLECVQDMDHENMFWYRQDPGLGLRLIYFSYDVKMKEKGDIPEGYSVSREKKERFSLILESASTNQTSMYLCASSPLGRGGTSTDTQYFGPGTRLTVL.

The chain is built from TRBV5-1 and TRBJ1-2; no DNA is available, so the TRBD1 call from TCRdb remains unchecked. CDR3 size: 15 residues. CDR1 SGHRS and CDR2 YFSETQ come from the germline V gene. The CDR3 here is CASSLVPGGNYGYTF.

CDR3: CASSASDPSTDEQYF. The gene calls are TRBV27 and TRBJ2-7. The length of the CDR3 is 15 residues. In germline, CDR1 is MNHEY, CDR2 SMNVEV (reference sequence).

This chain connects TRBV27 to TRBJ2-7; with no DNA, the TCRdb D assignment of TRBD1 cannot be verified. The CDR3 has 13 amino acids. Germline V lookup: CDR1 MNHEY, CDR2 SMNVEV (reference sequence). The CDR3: CASSFLGADEQYF.

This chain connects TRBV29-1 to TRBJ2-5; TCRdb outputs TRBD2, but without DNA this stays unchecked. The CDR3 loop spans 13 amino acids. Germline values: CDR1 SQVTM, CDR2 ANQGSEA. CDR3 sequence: CSVVSGGAETQYF.

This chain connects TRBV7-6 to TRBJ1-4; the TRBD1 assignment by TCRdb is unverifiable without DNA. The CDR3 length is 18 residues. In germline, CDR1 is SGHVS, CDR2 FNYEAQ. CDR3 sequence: CASSTTTGQLMVNEKLFF.

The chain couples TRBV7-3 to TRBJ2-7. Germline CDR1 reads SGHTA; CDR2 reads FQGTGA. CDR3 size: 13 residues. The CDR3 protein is CASSLGLGFEQYF.

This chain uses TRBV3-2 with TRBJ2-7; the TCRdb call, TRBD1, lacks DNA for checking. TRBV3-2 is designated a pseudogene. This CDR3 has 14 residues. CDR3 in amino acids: CASSPPCQKLEQYF.

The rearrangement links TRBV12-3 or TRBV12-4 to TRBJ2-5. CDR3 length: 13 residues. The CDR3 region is CASSSPFGETQYF.

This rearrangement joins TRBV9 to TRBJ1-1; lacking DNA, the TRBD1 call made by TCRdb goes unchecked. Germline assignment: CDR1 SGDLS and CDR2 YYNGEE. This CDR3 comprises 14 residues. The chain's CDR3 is CASSGQGLNTEAFF.

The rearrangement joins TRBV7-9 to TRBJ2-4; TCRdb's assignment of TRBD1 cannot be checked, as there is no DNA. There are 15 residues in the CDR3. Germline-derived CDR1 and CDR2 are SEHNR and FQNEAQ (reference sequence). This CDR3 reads CASSTLGTGGNIQYF.

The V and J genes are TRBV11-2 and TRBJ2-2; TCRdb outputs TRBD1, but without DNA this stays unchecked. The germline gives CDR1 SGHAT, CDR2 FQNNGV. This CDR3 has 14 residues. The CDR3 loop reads CASSSSRGQGELFF.